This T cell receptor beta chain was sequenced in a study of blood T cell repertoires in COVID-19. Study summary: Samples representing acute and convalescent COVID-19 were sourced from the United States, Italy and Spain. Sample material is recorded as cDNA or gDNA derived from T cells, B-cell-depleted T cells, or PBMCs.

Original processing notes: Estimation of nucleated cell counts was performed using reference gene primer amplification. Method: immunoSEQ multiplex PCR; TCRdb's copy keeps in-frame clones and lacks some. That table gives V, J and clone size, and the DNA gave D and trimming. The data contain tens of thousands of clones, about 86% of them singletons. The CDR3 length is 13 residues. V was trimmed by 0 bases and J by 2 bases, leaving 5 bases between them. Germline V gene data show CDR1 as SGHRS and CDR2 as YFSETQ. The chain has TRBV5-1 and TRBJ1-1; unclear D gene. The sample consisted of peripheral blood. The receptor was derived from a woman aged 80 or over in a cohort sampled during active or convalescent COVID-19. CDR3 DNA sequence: TGCGCCAGCAGCTTGGGGGCAAACACTGAAGCTTTCTTT. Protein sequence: CASSLGANTEAFF.